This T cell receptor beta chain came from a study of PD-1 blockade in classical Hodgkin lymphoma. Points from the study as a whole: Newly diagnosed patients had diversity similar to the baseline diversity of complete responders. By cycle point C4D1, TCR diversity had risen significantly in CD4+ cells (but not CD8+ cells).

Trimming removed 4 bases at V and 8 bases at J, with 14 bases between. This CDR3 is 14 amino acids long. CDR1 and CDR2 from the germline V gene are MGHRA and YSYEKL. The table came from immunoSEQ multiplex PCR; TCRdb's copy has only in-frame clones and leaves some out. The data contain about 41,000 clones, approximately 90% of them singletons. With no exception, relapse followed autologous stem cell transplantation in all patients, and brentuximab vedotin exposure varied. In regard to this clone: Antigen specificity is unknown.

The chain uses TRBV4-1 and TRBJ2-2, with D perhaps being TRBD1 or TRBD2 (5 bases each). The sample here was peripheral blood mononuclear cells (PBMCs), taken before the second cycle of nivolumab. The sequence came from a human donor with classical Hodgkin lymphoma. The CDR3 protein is CASSLGRRGGELFF. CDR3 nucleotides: TGCGCCAGCAGCCTGGGGCGCCGGGGAGGGGAGCTGTTTTTT.